The clone carrying this T cell receptor beta chain has a handful of counts. The antigen remains unidentified. This record comes from a study of identical twins. There are 16 residues in the CDR3. Germline V gene sequence: CDR1 SGHDT, CDR2 YYEEEE. J lost 8 bases, V lost 4 bases, and 7 bases had no gene match. One entry per CDR3 protein results from TCRdb running MiXCR on the 5' RACE reads. This repertoire shows about 470,000 distinct CDR3 sequences, approximately 25% found once; its top ten account for 2.9%. Study-wide results and caveats: Sharing of beta out-of-frame sequences by twins showed a weaker excess.

These data also featured in a second study, about T cells expressing NK-cell markers. From that second work: The leading position in the CD3+CD56-NKG2C+ fraction of several donors also went to these clonotypes.

The V call is TRBV5-6, the J call TRBJ2-1; TRBD2 matches 15 bases. The sequenced sample consisted of CD4+ T cells sorted from blood. The receptor was isolated from a woman in her late teens or twenties in good health. The CDR3 loop reads CASSRRTSGRVYEQFF. The CDR3 region has the DNA TGTGCCAGCAGCCGCCGGACTAGCGGGAGGGTGTATGAGCAGTTCTTC.